The 16 T cell receptor beta chains reported below all come from one sample, sequenced in a study of vaccination and CD4 T cells after COVID-19 (dated by TCRdb to 2021 to 2024). Library preparation was by PCR. The sequencing machine was an Illumina iSeq 100. At the Johns Hopkins FTIC core, DNA from the cultured CD4+ T cells underwent TCR sequencing with the Oncomine TCR Beta short-read assay. The raw public data were reprocessed by TCRdb itself: fastp quality trimming at Q25, MiXCR clonotype calling, in-frame beta chains only. Rows are combined by CDR3 protein, so each entry shows the most common genes and DNA. This sample gives some 12,000 distinct CDR3 sequences in total; roughly half of them show up just once. The ten most abundant clones make up about 18% of the sample. Sample treatment or condition, as interpreted from the label and publication: roughly 10-day PBMC culture with coronavirus spike peptide pools or control peptides (ViraFEST assay).

Their recognized antigens are unknown. The sequencing here drew on cultured CD4+ T cells from blood, taken after SARS-CoV-2 vaccination. Source of these receptors: a human donor with COVID-19.

This clonotype was seen a few times. This sequence joins TRBV20-1 and TRBJ1-3, with D possibly being TRBD1 (6 bases). Germline V lookup: CDR1 DFQATT, CDR2 SNEGSKA (reference sequence). V was cut by 3 bases and J by 4 bases, with 13 bases left in between. The CDR3 totals 14 residues. The CDR3 sequence is CSASMAGAGNTIYF. CDR3 nucleotide sequence: TGCAGTGCTAGTATGGCAGGGGCAGGAAACACCATATATTTT.

The chain employs TRBV20-1 and TRBJ2-5; 9 nucleotides line up with TRBD2. The CDR3 has 15 residues. Trimming took 0 bases from V and 5 from J; bases not matched to a gene: 7. Germline CDR1 is DFQATT and CDR2 is SNEGSKA (reference sequence). CDR3 in amino acids: CSARDEARGGETQYF. CDR3 bases: TGCAGTGCTAGAGATGAGGCGCGGGGGGGGGAGACCCAGTACTTC.

V is TRBV20-1 and J is TRBJ1-5, with TRBD1 as a possible D gene (5 bases). CDR1 and CDR2 (germline): DFQATT, SNEGSKA (reference sequence). The germline V and J ends were trimmed by 5 bases and 3 bases, with 14 bases remaining between them. CDR3 length: 14 amino acids. The CDR3 bases are TGCAGTGCTTTGGCGGGGGGGGACAATCAGCCCCAGCATTTT. Encoded protein: CSALAGGDNQPQHF.

The chain recombines TRBV20-1 with TRBJ1-1, with a possible D match to TRBD1 (6 bases). The CDR3 is 15 amino acids. Trimming stripped 3 bases from V and 0 bases from J, with 14 bases between. CDR1 DFQATT and CDR2 SNEGSKA come from the germline V gene (reference sequence). The CDR3 DNA sequence: TGCAGTGCTAGGGGTACAGGGCGGATGAACACTGAAGCTTTCTTT. This sequence encodes CSARGTGRMNTEAFF.

The genes are TRBV20-1 and TRBJ1-2, with unresolved D. CDR1 is DFQATT and CDR2 is SNEGSKA in the germline V gene (reference sequence). The V gene lost 6 bases and the J gene lost 2 bases, with 13 bases spanning the gap. There are 13 residues in the CDR3. This CDR3 reads CSAPSGTNYGYTF. DNA for the CDR3: TGCAGTGCCCCCTCCGGAACGAACTATGGCTACACCTTC.

This clonotype came up a few times. V gene TRBV6-1 combines with J gene TRBJ1-6; D not certain. The CDR3 spans 14 residues. The germline CDR1 and CDR2 sequences are MNHNS and SASEGT. Trimming pared 6 bases from V and 3 bases from J, leaving 9 bases between. CDR3 in amino acids: CASRREDYNSPLHF. The CDR3 nucleotides are TGTGCCAGCAGGCGAGAGGACTATAATTCACCCCTCCACTTT.

The chain joins TRBV6-2 or TRBV6-3 to TRBJ2-7; unclear D gene. The CDR3 covers 14 residues. V was pared by 3 bases and J by 3 bases, with 12 bases between. The germline gives CDR1 MNHEY, CDR2 SVGEGT. DNA for the CDR3: TGTGCCAGCAGTTATAGACTGATTAACTACGAGCAGTACTTC. Amino acid sequence: CASSYRLINYEQYF.

This rearrangement joins TRBV19 to TRBJ1-3, with TRBD1 identical over 9 bases. V dropped 10 bases and J dropped 1; count of bases not matched to a gene: 8. Germline V gene data show CDR1 as LNHDA and CDR2 as SQIVND (reference sequence). The CDR3 sequence is 15 residues long. Here the CDR3 DNA reads TGTGCCACCCGATCCGGGACAGGGTCTGGAAACACCATATATTTT. Residues: CATRSGTGSGNTIYF.

This clonotype has just a few counts. DNA for the CDR3: TGTGCCAGCCTTTATGGTAGCAATCAGCCCCAGCATTTT. Protein sequence: CASLYGSNQPQHF. The rearrangement uses TRBV6-1 and TRBJ1-5, with no clear D. This CDR3 contains 13 residues. V was pared by 8 bases and J by 0 bases, with 8 bases between. Germline V gives CDR1 MNHNS, CDR2 SASEGT.

The chain joins TRBV7-3 to TRBJ2-7; D is perhaps TRBD1 (7 bases). Germline CDR1 and CDR2: SGHTA and FQGTGA. This CDR3 is 14 amino acids long. V gave up 6 bases and J gave up 0 bases, with 12 bases separating them. The CDR3 DNA sequence: TGTGCCAGCAGTCCAGGGGGGTCCTCCTACGAGCAGTACTTC. Translating gives CASSPGGSSYEQYF.

This clonotype has only a few counts. The chain is built from TRBV20-1 and TRBJ1-5; 7 nucleotides match TRBD1. Per germline, CDR1 DFQATT and CDR2 SNEGSKA (reference sequence). CDR3 length: 13 amino acids. With V trimmed by 5 bases and J by 5 bases, 6 bases remained unmatched. The CDR3 loop is CSAAGGADQPQHF. CDR3 nucleotide sequence: TGCAGTGCTGCAGGGGGGGCTGATCAGCCCCAGCATTTT.

V is TRBV20-1 and J is TRBJ2-3; no clear D. V lost 1 base, J lost 2 bases, and 7 bases lay in between. CDR1 is DFQATT and CDR2 is SNEGSKA in the germline V gene (reference sequence). The CDR3 is 13 amino acids. The CDR3 loop reads CSARGSLTDTQYF. CDR3 in DNA: TGCAGTGCTAGAGGTTCCCTCACAGATACGCAGTATTTT.

As for this clonotype: At one end the junction does not follow the germline gene, possibly because of a read error. The chain recombines TRBV18 with TRBJ1-5; D gene unclear. From germline, CDR1 is KGHSH and CDR2 LQKENI. The CDR3 length is 12 residues. As DNA, the CDR3 is TGTGCCAGCTCACCGAGCAGTCAGCCCCAGCATTTT. Residues: CASSPSSQPQHF.

The chain is built from TRBV10-1 and TRBJ2-3; 8 bases agree with TRBD2. Germline CDR1 reads WNHNN; CDR2 reads SYGVQD (reference sequence). Losses at the gene ends were 7 bases for V and 1 base for J; bases not matched to a gene: 4. This CDR3 spans 14 amino acids. CDR3 in DNA: TGCGCCAGCAAGGGTAGCGGGGGCACAGATACGCAGTATTTT. This gives the protein CASKGSGGTDTQYF.

The rearrangement joins TRBV7-2 to TRBJ2-3; tentative D call: TRBD1 (6 bases). CDR1 and CDR2 (germline): SGHTA, FQGNSA. The CDR3 consists of 15 residues. V lost 8 bases, J lost 0 bases, and 15 bases lay in between. This CDR3 reads CASQQQQGSTDTQYF. The DNA of the CDR3 is TGTGCCAGCCAGCAGCAACAGGGAAGCACAGATACGCAGTATTTT.

The CDR3 sequence: CASSSQGSATDTQYF. Written as DNA, the CDR3 is TGTGCCAGCAGTTCGCAGGGGTCCGCCACAGATACGCAGTATTTT. This chain uses TRBV12-3 or TRBV12-4 with TRBJ2-3; a possible D gene is TRBD1 (6 bases). The CDR3 runs 15 residues. V was shortened by 4 bases and J by 2 bases, with 13 bases between the two germline ends.